The 17 T cell receptor beta chains given below trace back to one sample, sequenced in a study of blood T cell repertoires in COVID-19. Here immunoSEQ multiplex PCR was the method, and the copy in TCRdb shows in-frame clones only, minus some. The sample yields 150,000 to 200,000 clones, roughly 82% seen once. Sequencing used peripheral blood. The receptors were sampled from an older woman with acute or convalescent COVID-19.

The rearrangement links TRBV6-6 to TRBJ2-7; perhaps TRBD2 as D (7 bases). The V and J ends lost 5 bases and 9 bases respectively, with 14 bases between them. Germline-derived CDR1 and CDR2 are MNHNY and SVGAGI (reference sequence). The CDR3 length is 12 residues. The CDR3 protein is CASSVGGAGQYF. In DNA form, the CDR3 reads TGTGCCAGCAGTGTGGGGGGGGCAGGGCAGTACTTC.

Remarks on this clone: Germline and junction disagree at one end, which may indicate a read error. The rearrangement joins TRBV11-2 to TRBJ1-2; D gene uncertain. CDR1 is SGHAT and CDR2 is FQNNGV in the germline V gene. The CDR3 is 16 residues long. In DNA, the CDR3 is TGTGCCAGCACCTTAAGGGAGGTCCCCTTAACTGATGGCTACACCTTC. It yields the protein CASTLREVPLTDGYTF. Variable domain in full (rest from reference TRBV11-2 and TRBJ1-2): EAGVAQSPRYKIIEKRQSVAFWCNPISGHATLYWYQQILGQGPKLLIQFQNNGVVDDSQLPKDRFSAERLKGVDSTLKIQPAKLEDSAVYLCASTLREVPLTDGYTFGSGTRLTVV.

This clone has more than one count but fewer than ten. V gene TRBV15 combines with J gene TRBJ2-5; tentative D call: TRBD1 (5 bases). This CDR3 comprises 16 residues. Germline values: CDR1 LNHNV, CDR2 YYDKDF (reference sequence). Trimming removed 0 bases at V and 5 bases at J, with 16 bases between. The CDR3 sequence: CATSRDKVRAAETQYF. DNA of the CDR3: TGTGCCACCAGCAGAGATAAGGTCAGGGCGGCGGAGACCCAGTACTTC.

The chain combines TRBV29-1 with TRBJ2-7; 7 bases are a match to TRBD2. There are 13 residues in the CDR3. CDR1 is SQVTM and CDR2 is ANQGSEA in the germline V gene. V shed 5 bases and J 6 bases; nucleotides not matched to a gene: 10. The CDR3 DNA sequence: TGCAGCGTTTCGGGAGGTCTGGATGTCGAGCAGTACTTC. It yields the protein CSVSGGLDVEQYF.

This chain links TRBV15 with TRBJ1-1; TRBD1 matches at 7 bases. J gave up 2 bases and V 1 base, and 7 bases lay outside the gene matches. Germline CDR1 reads LNHNV; CDR2 reads YYDKDF (reference sequence). This CDR3 comprises 16 residues. The CDR3 DNA is TGTGCCACCAGCAGAGCTGGGGGGACAGTTAACACTGAAGCTTTCTTT. Its protein product is CATSRAGGTVNTEAFF.

The chain links TRBV13 to TRBJ2-5, with 8 bases matching TRBD2. Unmatched junction bases numbered 7, after V lost 5 bases and J lost 2 bases. Germline values: CDR1 PRHDT, CDR2 FYEKMQ (reference sequence). The CDR3 covers 15 residues. Here the CDR3 reads CASSPRGGGQETQYF. The CDR3 DNA is TGTGCCAGCAGCCCGCGCGGCGGGGGGCAAGAGACCCAGTACTTC.

V gene TRBV6-4 combines with J gene TRBJ1-5; tentative D call: TRBD1 (5 bases). The CDR3 extends over 21 amino acids. Germline-derived CDR1 and CDR2 are MRHNA and SNTAGT. Trimming pared 0 bases from V and 2 bases from J, leaving 26 bases between. The CDR3, as DNA: TGTGCCAGCAGTGACTCGAAGGGGTTTTTCGTACAGGCCGGGTGCAATCAGCCCCAGCATTTT. Protein: CASSDSKGFFVQAGCNQPQHF.

The chain carries TRBV6-5 and TRBJ1-2; 7 bases match TRBD1. The CDR3 sequence is 12 residues long. The germline V gene has CDR1 MNHEY and CDR2 SVGAGI. Germline trimming cut 7 bases from V and 8 bases from J; bases unmatched to any gene: 7. In DNA form, the CDR3 reads TGTGCCAGCACCTCGGGACAGCGGGGCTACACCTTC. This sequence encodes CASTSGQRGYTF.

The chain carries TRBV7-2 and TRBJ2-1; D may be TRBD1 (6 bases). The CDR3 is 15 amino acids. V dropped 2 bases and J dropped 5 bases, with 13 bases sitting between them. The germline V gene encodes CDR1 SGHTA and CDR2 FQGNSA. The CDR3 DNA reads TGTGCCAGCAGCTTAAGCCGGACAGCCAACAATGAGCAGTTCTTC. As protein: CASSLSRTANNEQFF.

The chain recombines TRBV6-4 with TRBJ2-1; TRBD2 agrees at 12 bases. V was pared by 0 bases and J by 6 bases, with 12 bases of the junction left unmatched. Germline CDR1 reads MRHNA; CDR2 reads SNTAGT. The CDR3 spans 19 residues. DNA of the CDR3: TGTGCCAGCAGTGACTCAGGGAGGGTACTAGCGGGAGGCTGCAATGAGCAGTTCTTC. This codes for CASSDSGRVLAGGCNEQFF.

The chain joins TRBV7-3 to TRBJ2-2; D is possibly TRBD2 (6 bases). Trimming cost V 0 bases and J 2 bases, with 10 bases left between them. This CDR3 has 16 amino acids. The V gene's germline CDR1 is SGHTA and CDR2 FQGTGA. The CDR3 is CASSLTGTPNTGELFF. The CDR3 DNA is TGTGCCAGCAGCTTAACTGGGACTCCCAACACCGGGGAGCTGTTTTTT.

V usage is TRBV5-1 and J usage is TRBJ2-1; D perhaps matches TRBD1 (5 bases). Germline-derived CDR1 and CDR2 are SGHRS and YFSETQ. Trimming shortened V by 2 bases and J by 1 base, and 10 bases separated the two germline ends. The CDR3 is 15 residues long. The CDR3, as DNA: TGCGCCAGCAGCTTTACTACAGGTTCCTACAATGAGCAGTTCTTC. Residues: CASSFTTGSYNEQFF. The full variable domain, rest sourced from reference TRBV5-1 and TRBJ2-1, is KAGVTQTPRYLIKTRGQQVTLSCSPISGHRSVSWYQQTPGQGLQFLFEYFSETQRNKGNFPGRFSGRQFSNSRSEMNVSTLELGDSALYLCASSFTTGSYNEQFFGPGTRLTVL.

The chain carries TRBV4-2 and TRBJ1-1; 9 bases are shared with TRBD1. CDR3 length: 17 amino acids. Germline V gene sequence: CDR1 LGHNA, CDR2 YNFKEQ. Germline trimming cut 1 base from V and 0 bases from J; bases unmatched to any gene: 6. The CDR3 coding sequence is TGTGCCAGCAGCCAAGTGAAGGGACAGGGTATGAACACTGAAGCTTTCTTT. Protein sequence: CASSQVKGQGMNTEAFF.

The chain joins TRBV24-1 to TRBJ2-3; 12 nucleotides align to TRBD1. This CDR3 region has 16 residues. The germline gives CDR1 KGHDR, CDR2 SFDVKD. J gave up 4 bases and V 9 bases, and 10 bases lay outside the gene matches. The CDR3 protein is CATGGGTGGAADTQYF. The DNA for the CDR3 is TGTGCCACCGGGGGGGGGACAGGGGGCGCAGCAGATACGCAGTATTTT.

This clone turned up a few times. The gene calls are TRBV5-6 and TRBJ1-4, with 7 bases identical to TRBD1. This CDR3 comprises 19 residues. The trim removed 2 bases at V and 6 bases at J, leaving 19 bases unmatched. The germline CDR1 and CDR2 sequences are SGHDT and YYEEEE. The CDR3 DNA reads as TGTGCCAGCAGCTTAATGACCACAAACTTAGGGGGCGCGGATGAAAAACTGTTTTTT. This codes for CASSLMTTNLGGADEKLFF.

V is TRBV6-2 or TRBV6-3 and J is TRBJ2-5; TRBD2 matches at 8 bases. CDR3 length: 15 amino acids. V was clipped by 6 bases and J by 1 base; unmatched bases: 7. Germline V gives CDR1 MNHEY, CDR2 SVGEGT. The CDR3 is CASSLNAGGQETQYF. The CDR3 DNA reads as TGTGCCAGCAGCCTCAACGCGGGGGGCCAAGAGACCCAGTACTTC.

This rearrangement joins TRBV20-1 to TRBJ1-1; 8 bases line up with TRBD1. Germline V gives CDR1 DFQATT, CDR2 SNEGSKA (reference sequence). The CDR3 length is 15 residues. The junction had 7 bases not matched to a gene; V was cut back by 3 bases and J by 1 base. The CDR3 region is CSASNLGTGNTEAFF. CDR3 DNA: TGCAGTGCTAGTAACCTCGGGACAGGGAACACTGAAGCTTTCTTT.